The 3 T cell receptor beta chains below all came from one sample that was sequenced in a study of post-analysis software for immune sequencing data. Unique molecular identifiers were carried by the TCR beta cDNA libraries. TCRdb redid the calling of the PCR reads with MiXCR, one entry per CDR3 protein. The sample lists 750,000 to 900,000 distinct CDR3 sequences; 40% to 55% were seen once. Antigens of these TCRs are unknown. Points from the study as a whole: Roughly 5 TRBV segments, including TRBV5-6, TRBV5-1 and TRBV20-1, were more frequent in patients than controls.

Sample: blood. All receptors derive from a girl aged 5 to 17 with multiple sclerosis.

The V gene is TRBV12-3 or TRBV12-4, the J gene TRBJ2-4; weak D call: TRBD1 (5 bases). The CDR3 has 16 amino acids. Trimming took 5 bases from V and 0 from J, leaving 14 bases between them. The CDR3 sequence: CASSIRVRGAKNIQYF. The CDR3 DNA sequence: TGTGCCAGCAGTATCAGGGTGAGAGGAGCCAAAAACATTCAGTACTTC.

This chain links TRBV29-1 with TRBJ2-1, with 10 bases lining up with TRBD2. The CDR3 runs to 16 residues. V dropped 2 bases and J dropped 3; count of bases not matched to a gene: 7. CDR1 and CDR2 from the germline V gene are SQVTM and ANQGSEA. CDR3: CSVEFLASGSYNEQFF. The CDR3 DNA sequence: TGCAGCGTTGAATTTCTGGCTAGCGGGAGCTACAATGAGCAGTTCTTC.

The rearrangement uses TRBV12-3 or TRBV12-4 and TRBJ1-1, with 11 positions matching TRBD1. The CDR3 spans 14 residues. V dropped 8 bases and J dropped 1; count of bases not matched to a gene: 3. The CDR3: CASWTGGANTEAFF. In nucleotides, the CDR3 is TGTGCCAGCTGGACAGGGGGCGCGAACACTGAAGCTTTCTTT.